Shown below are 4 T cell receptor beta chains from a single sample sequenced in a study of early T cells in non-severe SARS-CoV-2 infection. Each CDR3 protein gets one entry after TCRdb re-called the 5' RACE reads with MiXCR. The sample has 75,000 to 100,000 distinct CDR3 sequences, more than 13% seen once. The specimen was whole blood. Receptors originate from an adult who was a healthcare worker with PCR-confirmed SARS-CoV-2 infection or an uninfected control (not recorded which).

DNA for the CDR3: TGCGCCAGCAGTGACACAGGGCCTTGGTACGAGCAGTACTTC. This codes for CASSDTGPWYEQYF. This chain links TRBV10-2 with TRBJ2-7, with D tentatively TRBD1 (6 bases). Germline CDR1 and CDR2: WSHSY and SAAADI. Trimming pared 3 bases from V and 4 bases from J, leaving 13 bases between. This CDR3 contains 14 residues.

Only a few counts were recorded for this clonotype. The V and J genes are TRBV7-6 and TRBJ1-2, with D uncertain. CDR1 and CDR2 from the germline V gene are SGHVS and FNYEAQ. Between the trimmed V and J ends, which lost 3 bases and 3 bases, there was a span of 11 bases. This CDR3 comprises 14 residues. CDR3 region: CASSLTGRDYGYTF. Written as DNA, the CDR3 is TGTGCCAGCAGCTTGACGGGGAGAGACTATGGCTACACCTTC.

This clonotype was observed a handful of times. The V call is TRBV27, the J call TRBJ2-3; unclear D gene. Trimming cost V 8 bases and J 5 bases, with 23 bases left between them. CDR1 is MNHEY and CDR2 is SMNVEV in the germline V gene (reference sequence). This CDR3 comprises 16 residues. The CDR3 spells CASANWVTRVRDTQYF. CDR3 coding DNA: TGTGCCAGCGCCAATTGGGTAACTCGGGTCAGAGATACGCAGTATTTT.

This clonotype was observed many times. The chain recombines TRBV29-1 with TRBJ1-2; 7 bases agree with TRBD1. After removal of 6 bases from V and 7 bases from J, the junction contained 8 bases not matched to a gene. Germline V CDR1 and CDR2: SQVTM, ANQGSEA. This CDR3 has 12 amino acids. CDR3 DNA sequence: TGCAGCGTCGCATCACAGGGGAGTGGCTACACCTTC. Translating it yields CSVASQGSGYTF.